This T cell receptor (beta chain) was identified in a study of shared clonotypes between healthy human individuals (TCRdb year 2020). Regarding the study in general: The cohort comprised a couple of women and a few men aged 18 to 49 years. For each donor, CD4 naive and CD4 memory were each given three plates, CD8 naive was given two plates, and CD8 memory was given one plate. Between about 0.85 and 10 billion PBMCs per donor were obtained by leukapheresis. Blood TCR repertoires of roughly five healthy adults were deeply sequenced to estimate repertoire size and the extent of clonotype sharing between individuals. Different laboratories and diverse techniques were used to prepare libraries and sequence TCR repertoires, to increase sequencing depth and limit assay-specific biases. Study-wide conclusions, independent of this receptor: Clonotypes shared by all four sorted-subset donors showed higher generation probabilities than non-shared clonotypes. The genetic and exposure-history diversity represented was limited by the small number of donors. Incomplete sequencing was indicated by rarefaction of sorted-subset datasets, despite the large sequencing depth. Sampling was limited to blood, and TCR repertoires in tissue likely differ from TCR repertoires in blood. Naive subsets generally had larger estimated clonotype richness than memory subsets. Based on pairwise subsampling, the degree of clonotype sharing among donors was expected to be affected by sequencing depth. Around 5.4% of naive CD4, more than 3% of naive CD8, approximately 2.2% of memory CD4, and 0.4% of memory CD8 clonotypes were shared across a few donors.

For this clone: It lacks a known antigen. No quality values exist for individual bases; no much larger clone is one base distant.

The donors were healthy, HIV-negative adults with no recently reported acute infections or vaccinations. All donors were Caucasian adults living in Nashville, Tennessee, USA. CD4+ T cells were enriched by magnetic negative selection, after which naive cells were positively selected on CD45RA and the negative fraction was taken as the memory subset. Blood was obtained by leukapheresis, after which PBMCs were separated by Ficoll-Histopaque density gradient centrifugation and cryopreserved in liquid nitrogen vapor phase. Purity and quantity of every magnetically sorted T cell population were checked by analytical flow cytometry. Each sorted fraction had its genomic DNA isolated and then quantified by UV absorbance on a Nanodrop 2000c. Using the deep immunoSEQ assay, multiplex PCR amplified TCR CDR3 regions from genomic DNA. Extracted genomic DNA from each cell subset was distributed evenly across all wells of several immunoSEQ 96-well plates, and each plate was treated as a replicate. For sorted subsets, each replicate PCR was loaded with roughly 0.2 ug genomic DNA, equivalent to about 33,000 T cell genomes. The purified libraries were quantified using a Qubit 3.0 fluorometer, sized with a Bioanalyzer 2100, and then quantified again using the KAPA Library Quantification kit. Each immunoSEQ 96-well plate was sequenced on its own single-read 150-cycle Illumina NextSeq 550 flow cell. Under the source paper's analysis protocol: Because the immunoSEQ output held only junctional sequences and lacked quality scores, the filtering could not match the filtering applied to full-length reads. Sequences were annotated with PyIR, a Python wrapper for IgBLAST v1.9, using IMGT germline references to assign V/J genes and CDR3. Reads with weak V/J assignments (E-value above 1e-6), missing CDR3, stop codons, out-of-frame junctions, or ambiguous translated residues were removed. V3J clonotypes were defined as sequences sharing an identical inferred V gene, J gene, and CDR3 amino acid sequence. Percentage overlap between repertoires was calculated by dividing the number of shared unique clonotypes by the size of the smaller repertoire. Three approaches were used to assess repertoire richness: RTK rarefaction, the Chao1 estimator, and Recon v2.1 estimates of unobserved clonotypes. Generation probabilities for all TCRbeta clonotypes obtained by the gDNA method from a few donors were computed using OLGA. This immuneACCESS table, as held by TCRdb, lists in-frame sequences with V and J called but not all clones. Of the missing ones, under half trace to an unresolved V gene in checked studies; the others have no known cause. The D gene and trimming were derived from the DNA, and the V and J assignments and clone size from that table. The sample profile shows about 990,000 clones; more than 75% of them were found once. Of the sample, roughly 0.65% is held by the ten largest clones.

The CDR3 runs 15 residues from the cysteine to the phenylalanine. Only the CDR3 DNA stays, 45 bases, in frame from base 1. CDR1 SGHTA and CDR2 FQGNSA are derived from the germline V gene. V is pruned by 2 bases and J by 4 bases, leaving 3 bases of the junction without a gene match. The source material was memory CD4+ T cells from PBMCs. The sample's cell subset or site label, in plain terms: CD45RA-negative fraction. This receptor was obtained from a man aged 18 to 29 in good health. Some clones in this sample may be carry-over from other donors' samples. This chain joins TRBV7-2 to TRBJ2-3, with 10 middle bases fitting TRBD1. In nucleotides, the sequence is TGTGCCAGCAGCTTATACGGACAGGGGGCAGATACGCAGTATTTT. Translated, it reads CASSLYGQGADTQYF. The CDR3 plus the reference TRBV7-2 and TRBJ2-3 genes for the other parts give the full variable domain: GAGVSQSPSNKVTEKGKDVELRCDPISGHTALYWYRQSLGQGLEFLIYFQGNSAPDKSGLPSDRFSAERTGGSVSTLTIQRTQQEDSAVYLCASSLYGQGADTQYFGPGTRLTVL.